This TCR beta chain was observed in a study of blood T cell repertoires in COVID-19. Study information: There were acute and convalescent COVID-19 samples, and they came from the United States, Italy and Spain.

Clones were read by immunoSEQ multiplex PCR, and TCRdb kept only the in-frame ones, dropping some. There are about 76,000 clones in the sample; roughly 80% occur only once, and approximately 25% lies in the top ten. The length of the CDR3 is 15 residues. CDR1 is MNHEY and CDR2 is SVGAGI in the germline V gene. The V gene end was trimmed by 2 bases and the J gene end by 1 base; junction bases not matched to a gene: 4. The specimen sequenced was peripheral blood. The TCR comes from a human donor in a cohort sampled during active COVID-19. V gene TRBV6-5 combines with J gene TRBJ1-2; the match to TRBD1 covers 7 bases. CDR3: CASSYRGRVNYGYTF. Here the CDR3 DNA reads TGTGCCAGCAGTTACAGGGGGCGGGTTAACTATGGCTACACCTTC.